This is a list of T cell receptor beta chains from one sample in a study of radiotherapy plus CTLA-4 blockade in lung cancer. Assay: immunoSEQ multiplex PCR; the TCRdb copy retains only in-frame clones and omits some. This table holds under 65,000 clones, around 75% found once. The sequencing here drew on peripheral blood, taken from a patient treated with radiotherapy plus ipilimumab. Receptors were obtained from a human donor with non-small cell lung cancer who had a complete response to radiotherapy plus ipilimumab. The CDR3 runs from the conserved cysteine through the conserved F or W. Fields, in order: clone size, J gene, D gene, V gene, CDR3 DNA, CDR3 protein. D genes are given only for firm matches. The size entry is marked missing in some rows and otherwise reads once, few, many or a size class.

size: once
J: TRBJ1-5
D: NA
V: TRBV5-1
DNA: TGCGCCAGCAGCTTGACAGGGTTGGATCAGCCCCAGCATTTT
CDR3: CASSLTGLDQPQHF

size: NA
J: TRBJ2-5
D: TRBD2
V: TRBV5-1
DNA: TGCGCCAGCAGCGACCTAGCGGGAGACCAAGAGACCCAGTACTTC
CDR3: CASSDLAGDQETQYF

size: once
J: TRBJ2-3
D: NA
V: TRBV30
DNA: TGTGCCTGGAATGTCGGCACAGATACGCAGTATTTT
CDR3: CAWNVGTDTQYF

size: once
J: TRBJ1-2
D: TRBD1
V: TRBV5-1
DNA: TGCGCCAGCAGCTTGTGGTCGACAGGGGATGATGGCTACACCTTC
CDR3: CASSLWSTGDDGYTF

size: NA
J: TRBJ2-1
D: TRBD2
V: TRBV7-8
DNA: TGTGCCAGCAGCCATTATCGAAGAGACCTGCTAGCGGGACCCTTGGGTGAGCAGTTCTTC
CDR3: CASSHYRRDLLAGPLGEQFF

size: NA
J: TRBJ1-1
D: TRBD1
V: TRBV11-2
DNA: TGTGCCAGCAGCCGGACAGGGAAAATTGAAGCTTTCTTT
CDR3: CASSRTGKIEAFF

size: NA
J: TRBJ1-5
D: TRBD1
V: TRBV29-1
DNA: TGCAGCGCAGGGACAGGGGGCAACCAGCCCCAGCATTTT
CDR3: CSAGTGGNQPQHF

size: NA
J: TRBJ1-1
D: NA
V: TRBV4-1
DNA: TGCGCCAGCAGCCAAGCGGGAGGGTACAACACTGAAGCTTTCTTT
CDR3: CASSQAGGYNTEAFF

size: NA
J: TRBJ2-1
D: TRBD1
V: TRBV28
DNA: TGTGCCAGCAGGGAATCGGGGACAGGGTTCGGCAATGAGCAGTTCTTC
CDR3: CASRESGTGFGNEQFF

size: NA
J: TRBJ1-1
D: TRBD1
V: TRBV27
DNA: TGTGCCAGCGCTAGATGGGACAGGGTGAACACTGAAGCTTTCTTT
CDR3: CASARWDRVNTEAFF

size: NA
J: TRBJ2-3
D: TRBD2
V: TRBV29-1
DNA: TGCAGCGTTAAGGTGGGGGGGACCACAGATACGCAGTATTTT
CDR3: CSVKVGGTTDTQYF

size: NA
J: TRBJ1-1
D: TRBD1
V: TRBV19
DNA: TGTGCCTCACGAGGGACAGGGGGACTGGCGGAAGCTTTCTTT
CDR3: CASRGTGGLAEAFF

size: NA
J: TRBJ1-1
D: NA
V: TRBV6-1
DNA: TGTGCCAGCAGTAAACACCATTTGAACACTGAAGCTTTCTTT
CDR3: CASSKHHLNTEAFF

size: NA
J: TRBJ2-2
D: TRBD1
V: TRBV29-1
DNA: TGCAGCGGGACAGGGAATGCCGGGGAGCTGTTTTTT
CDR3: CSGTGNAGELFF

size: NA
J: TRBJ1-5
D: TRBD1
V: TRBV18
DNA: TGTGCCAGCTCACCAGGACAGGGGGGCACTCAGCCCCAGCATTTT
CDR3: CASSPGQGGTQPQHF

size: NA
J: TRBJ2-2
D: TRBD2
V: TRBV7-6
DNA: TGTGCCAGCAAGGGACTAGCGGGAGCTGGGGAGCTGTTTTTT
CDR3: CASKGLAGAGELFF

size: NA
J: TRBJ2-1
D: TRBD2
V: TRBV10-3
DNA: TGTGCCATCAGGCCGGGACTAGCGGACAATGAGCAGTTCTTC
CDR3: CAIRPGLADNEQFF

size: NA
J: TRBJ1-6
D: NA
V: TRBV7-2
DNA: TGTGCCAGCAGCTCCAGGACAGCTAATTCACCCCTCCACTTT
CDR3: CASSSRTANSPLHF

size: NA
J: TRBJ2-5
D: TRBD2
V: TRBV11-2
DNA: TGTGCCAGCAGCTTAGGGACTAGCGGGTCGGAGACCCAGTACTTC
CDR3: CASSLGTSGSETQYF

size: NA
J: TRBJ1-4
D: NA
V: TRBV14
DNA: TGTGCCAGCAGCCCCGGGACACGCGATGACTTGGGTGAAAAACTGTTTTTT
CDR3: CASSPGTRDDLGEKLFF

size: once
J: TRBJ1-6
D: NA
V: TRBV27
DNA: TGTGCCAGCAGTTTATTATCCTCCCCGGGACTCGCAAATCGTTCACCCCTCCACTTT
CDR3: CASSLLSSPGLANRSPLHF

size: NA
J: TRBJ2-2
D: TRBD1
V: TRBV2
DNA: TGTGCCAGCAAGCCGGGACAGGGGGTAGGGTCCGGGGAGCTGTTTTTT
CDR3: CASKPGQGVGSGELFF

size: few
J: TRBJ1-1
D: TRBD1
V: TRBV5-6
DNA: TGTGCCAGCAGCAGACAGGGTTGGACTGAAGCTTTCTTT
CDR3: CASSRQGWTEAFF

size: few
J: TRBJ2-4
D: TRBD1
V: TRBV19
DNA: TGTGCCAGTAGTACAGGAATCGGACAGGGGGATAGAAACATTCAGTACTTC
CDR3: CASSTGIGQGDRNIQYF

size: NA
J: TRBJ1-1
D: NA
V: TRBV7-2
DNA: TGCGCTACACTATTGAACACTGAAGCTTTCTTT
CDR3: CATLLNTEAFF

size: NA
J: TRBJ2-2
D: TRBD2
V: TRBV7-9
DNA: TGTGCCAGCAGCTTGACTAGCGGGGTCGGGGAGCTGTTTTTT
CDR3: CASSLTSGVGELFF

size: once
J: TRBJ1-2
D: TRBD1
V: TRBV5-8
DNA: TGTGCCAGCAGCTTCGACAGGGGAGTTGTCTATGGCTACACCTTC
CDR3: CASSFDRGVVYGYTF

size: NA
J: TRBJ2-2
D: TRBD1
V: TRBV19
DNA: TGTGCCAGTCAGGACAGGGGTGACACCGGGGAGCTGTTTTTT
CDR3: CASQDRGDTGELFF

size: once
J: TRBJ2-1
D: NA
V: TRBV5-6
DNA: TGTGCCAGCAGCGGGGGGACTGGCTCCTACAATGAGCAGTTCTTC
CDR3: CASSGGTGSYNEQFF

size: few
J: TRBJ1-6
D: NA
V: TRBV10-3
DNA: TGTGCCATCAGTTATTCAGGGGCCAAGGATAATTCACCCCTCCACTTT
CDR3: CAISYSGAKDNSPLHF

size: NA
J: TRBJ1-1
D: TRBD1
V: TRBV10-3
DNA: TGTGCCATCAGTGAGTCGGACAGGGGTAACACTGAAGCTTTCTTT
CDR3: CAISESDRGNTEAFF

size: NA
J: TRBJ1-2
D: TRBD1
V: TRBV19
DNA: TGTGCCAGTAGTTCGACAGGGATACCCAACTATGGCTACACCTTC
CDR3: CASSSTGIPNYGYTF

size: NA
J: TRBJ1-3
D: TRBD1
V: TRBV5-1
DNA: TGCGCCAGCAGCTTGGGACAGGGGTATGGAAACACCATATATTTT
CDR3: CASSLGQGYGNTIYF

size: NA
J: TRBJ2-1
D: TRBD2
V: TRBV2
DNA: TGTGCCAGCAGTCCGGGACTAGCCGATGAGCAGTTCTTC
CDR3: CASSPGLADEQFF

size: NA
J: TRBJ1-1
D: NA
V: TRBV2
DNA: TGTGCCAGCAAGGGGGGGGGTTCGGCTTTCTTT
CDR3: CASKGGGSAFF

size: NA
J: TRBJ2-2
D: TRBD1
V: TRBV7-2
DNA: TGTGCCAGCAGCGTCCGATCCGGGACAGGGACCACCGGGGAGCTGTTTTTT
CDR3: CASSVRSGTGTTGELFF

size: NA
J: TRBJ2-1
D: NA
V: TRBV5-4
DNA: TGTGCCAGCAGCTTGGGACAGCTTGAGCAGTTCTTC
CDR3: CASSLGQLEQFF

size: NA
J: TRBJ2-7
D: TRBD1
V: TRBV7-8
DNA: TGTGCCAGCAGCTTAGCTAGAGGGGACAGACGATTCACCTACGAGCAGTACTTC
CDR3: CASSLARGDRRFTYEQYF

size: NA
J: TRBJ2-4
D: NA
V: TRBV4-1
DNA: TGCGCCAGCAGCCAAGGTTTGTTGTCTCGAGCCAAAAACATTCAGTACTTC
CDR3: CASSQGLLSRAKNIQYF

size: NA
J: TRBJ2-6
D: NA
V: TRBV7-2
DNA: TGTGCCAGCAGCACCACGGGCGGGGCTAGTGGGGCCAACGTCCTGACTTTC
CDR3: CASSTTGGASGANVLTF

size: NA
J: TRBJ2-3
D: TRBD2
V: TRBV6-4
DNA: TGTGCCAGCAGTTACTCAGCGGGGGACACAGATACGCAGTATTTT
CDR3: CASSYSAGDTDTQYF

size: NA
J: TRBJ2-1
D: NA
V: TRBV4-1
DNA: TGCGCCAGCAGCCAAGAGCCCGACAGCCGAGGGTTCTTC
CDR3: CASSQEPDSRGFF

size: NA
J: TRBJ2-5
D: TRBD2
V: TRBV7-9
DNA: TGTGCCAGCAGCTTCGGGACTAGCAAAGAGACCCAGTACTTC
CDR3: CASSFGTSKETQYF

size: NA
J: TRBJ2-5
D: TRBD2
V: TRBV30
DNA: TGTGCCTGGAGTTTGGGGGGAGGGCAAGAGACCCAGTACTTC
CDR3: CAWSLGGGQETQYF

size: NA
J: TRBJ2-5
D: NA
V: TRBV18
DNA: TGTGCCAGCTCGCCCCAAGGGACATTTCAAGAGACCCAGTACTTC
CDR3: CASSPQGTFQETQYF

size: NA
J: TRBJ1-2
D: NA
V: TRBV2
DNA: TGTGCCAGCAGTGAAGCGCTTCAAGGAGTAGGTGGCTACACCTTC
CDR3: CASSEALQGVGGYTF

size: NA
J: TRBJ2-3
D: TRBD1
V: TRBV9
DNA: TGTGCCAGCAGCGCATCGGGGCTAGGGGGCCGAGATACGCAGTATTTT
CDR3: CASSASGLGGRDTQYF

size: NA
J: TRBJ1-1
D: NA
V: TRBV5-1
DNA: TGCGCCAGCAGCTTCCCGGGGGAAACCACTGAAGCTTTCTTT
CDR3: CASSFPGETTEAFF

size: NA
J: TRBJ1-2
D: TRBD1
V: TRBV5-1
DNA: TGCGCCAGCTCTCCGGGCGGGACAGGGGGTGGCTACACCTTC
CDR3: CASSPGGTGGGYTF

size: NA
J: TRBJ2-2
D: TRBD1
V: TRBV5-1
DNA: TGCGCCAGCAGCTTGACCGGGACAGGGAACACCGGGGAGCTGTTTTTT
CDR3: CASSLTGTGNTGELFF

size: once
J: TRBJ1-1
D: NA
V: TRBV2
DNA: TGTGCCAGCTATCCTCTCATGTCTACAGGGATGAACACTGAAGCTTTCTTT
CDR3: CASYPLMSTGMNTEAFF

size: NA
J: TRBJ1-2
D: NA
V: TRBV7-2
DNA: TGTGCCAGCAGCGCACAACAAGCAGGGTCGTATGGCTACACCTTC
CDR3: CASSAQQAGSYGYTF

size: NA
J: TRBJ2-3
D: TRBD2
V: TRBV9
DNA: TGTGCCAGCAGCGTAGGACACGGGGGGGCCTGGGGCACAGATACGCAGTATTTT
CDR3: CASSVGHGGAWGTDTQYF

size: once
J: TRBJ2-1
D: TRBD2
V: TRBV5-3
DNA: TGTGCCAGAAGCCCGCAGTGGGCGGGGGGGCATCACAATGAGCAGTTCTTC
CDR3: CARSPQWAGGHHNEQFF